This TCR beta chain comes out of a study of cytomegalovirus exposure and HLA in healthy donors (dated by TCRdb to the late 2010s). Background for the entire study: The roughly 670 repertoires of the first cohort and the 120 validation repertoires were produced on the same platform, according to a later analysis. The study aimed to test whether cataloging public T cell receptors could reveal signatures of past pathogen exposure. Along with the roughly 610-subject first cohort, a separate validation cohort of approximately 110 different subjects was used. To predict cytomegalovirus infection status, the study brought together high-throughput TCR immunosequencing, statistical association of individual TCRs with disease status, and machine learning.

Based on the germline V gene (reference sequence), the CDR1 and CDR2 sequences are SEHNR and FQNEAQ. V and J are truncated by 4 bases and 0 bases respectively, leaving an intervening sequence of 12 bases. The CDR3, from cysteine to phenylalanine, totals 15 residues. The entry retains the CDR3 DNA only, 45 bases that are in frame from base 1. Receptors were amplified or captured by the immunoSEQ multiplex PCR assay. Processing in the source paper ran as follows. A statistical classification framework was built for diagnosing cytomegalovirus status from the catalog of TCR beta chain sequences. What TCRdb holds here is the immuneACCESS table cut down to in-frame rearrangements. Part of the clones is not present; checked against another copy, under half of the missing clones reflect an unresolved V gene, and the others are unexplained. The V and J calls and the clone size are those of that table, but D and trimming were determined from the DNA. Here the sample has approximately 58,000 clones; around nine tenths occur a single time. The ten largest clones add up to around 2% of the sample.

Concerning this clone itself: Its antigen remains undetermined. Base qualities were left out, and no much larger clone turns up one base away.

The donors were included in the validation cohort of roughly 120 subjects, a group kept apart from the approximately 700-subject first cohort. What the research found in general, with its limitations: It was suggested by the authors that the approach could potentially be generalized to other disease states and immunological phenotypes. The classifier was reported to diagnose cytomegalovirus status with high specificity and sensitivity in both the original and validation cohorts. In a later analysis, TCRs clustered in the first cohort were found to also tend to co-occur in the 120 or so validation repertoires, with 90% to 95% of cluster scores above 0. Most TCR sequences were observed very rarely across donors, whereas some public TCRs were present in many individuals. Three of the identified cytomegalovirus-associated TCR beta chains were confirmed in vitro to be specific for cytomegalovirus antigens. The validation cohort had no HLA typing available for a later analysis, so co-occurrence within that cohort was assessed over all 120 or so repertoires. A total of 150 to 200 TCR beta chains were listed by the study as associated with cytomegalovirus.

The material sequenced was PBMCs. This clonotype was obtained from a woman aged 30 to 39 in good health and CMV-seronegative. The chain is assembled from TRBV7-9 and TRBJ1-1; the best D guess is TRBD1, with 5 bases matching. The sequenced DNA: TGTGCCAGCAGCTGGGGGGGGACGGTGAACACTGAAGCTTTCTTT. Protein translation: CASSWGGTVNTEAFF.